This entry features one T cell receptor (beta chain) sequence. The PCR ran on 60 Vbeta and 13 Jbeta primers. In the original workflow: Approximately 12 million of tens of millions of unique TCR beta chains were shared, per a later count. Measured with immunoSEQ multiplex PCR; TCRdb has only the in-frame clones, and not every one. That table supplies the V and J calls and clone size; D and trimming were determined from the DNA. The repertoire holds around 200,000 clones, with 75% to 85% as singletons. This sample stems from a study of cytomegalovirus exposure and HLA in healthy donors. Sequencing was carried out using PBMCs. This sequence originates from a boy younger than 18 in good health and CMV-seronegative.

The DNA of the CDR3 is TGCGCCAGCAGCATAGAGACAGGGATCTATGGCTACACCTTC. It specifies CASSIETGIYGYTF. The chain employs TRBV5-1 and TRBJ1-2, with 7 bases aligning to TRBD1. This CDR3 is 14 amino acids long. CDR1 and CDR2 (germline): SGHRS, YFSETQ. J was trimmed by 4 bases and V by 4 bases; bases with no gene match: 7.